The present TCR beta chain was sequenced within a study of human thymus T cells. It was from resections taken during corrective heart surgery that the thymus tissue came. This clone was recorded only once. What it recognizes is unknown. This table comes from immunoSEQ multiplex PCR, and its TCRdb copy is limited to in-frame clones, with some not included. The data show some 120,000 clones, around 96% seen once. From germline, CDR1 is SEHNR and CDR2 FQNEAQ (reference sequence). The CDR3 sequence is 14 residues long. Trimming took 4 bases from V and 4 from J; bases not matched to a gene: 1. Overall study findings and caveats: Thymic as well as blood repertoires seemed to favor certain V and J genes unevenly. The related literature has documented a marked overlap of thymic repertoires among unrelated individuals.

Sequencing input: thymus tissue. The origin of this receptor is a boy younger than two with a congenital heart defect but otherwise immunologically healthy. J is TRBJ1-6 and V is TRBV7-9; 7 nucleotides agree with TRBD1. CDR3 region: CASSSGQYNSPLHF. CDR3 nucleotides: TGTGCCAGCAGCTCGGGACAGTATAATTCACCCCTCCACTTT. Drawing the rest from reference TRBV7-9 and TRBJ1-6, the complete variable domain is DTGVSQNPRHKITKRGQNVTFRCDPISEHNRLYWYRQTLGQGPEFLTYFQNEAQLEKSRLLSDRFSAERPKGSFSTLEIQRTEQGDSAMYLCASSSGQYNSPLHFGNGTRLTVT.